The T cell receptor beta chain under discussion was sequenced for a study of T cells after yellow fever vaccination. As for the study in general: SMART-Seq v4 Ultra Low Input prepared libraries from low-cell fractions.

Template switching by 5'RACE produced TCR cDNA, adding a universal primer site and UMIs. TCRdb ran MiXCR on the 5' RACE reads and lists one entry per CDR3 protein. Among hundreds of thousands of distinct CDR3 sequences listed, less than 4.5% were seen once. V dropped 6 bases and J dropped 10 bases, with 20 bases sitting between them. The CDR3 is 14 residues long. The germline gives CDR1 MGHDK, CDR2 SYGVNS. The receptor comes from a man aged 18 to 30 who received the YFV17D yellow fever vaccine. The input for sequencing was PBMCs, taken on the day of the yellow fever booster vaccination. V and J are TRBV25-1 and TRBJ2-3, with a possible D match to TRBD1 (6 bases). The CDR3 DNA follows: TGTGCCAGCAGCCGAGGGGTTGGTTGGACAGCGCAGTATTTT. This translates into CASSRGVGWTAQYF.